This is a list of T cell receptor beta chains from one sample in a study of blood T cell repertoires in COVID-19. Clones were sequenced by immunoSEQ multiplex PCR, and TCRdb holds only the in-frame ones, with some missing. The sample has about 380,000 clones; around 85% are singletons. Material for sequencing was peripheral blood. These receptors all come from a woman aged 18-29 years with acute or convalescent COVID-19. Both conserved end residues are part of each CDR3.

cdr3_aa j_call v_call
CASTPLAAAYNEQFF TRBJ2-1 TRBV23-1
CASSLGGLGNSPLHF TRBJ1-6 TRBV5-1
CAWRKPGQGPYGYTF TRBJ1-2 TRBV30
CASSSRRDRGWDEQFF TRBJ2-1 TRBV28
CASRAQGGEAFF TRBJ1-1 TRBV14
CASSLVEGGNYGYTF TRBJ1-2 TRBV5-1
CASSEAERERTEEQYF TRBJ2-7 TRBV6-1
CASSLGKGRYEQYF TRBJ2-7 TRBV5-4
CASSYGTGQYSNQPQHF TRBJ1-5 TRBV6-2/TRBV6-3
CASSLRDYIYNEQFF TRBJ2-1 TRBV3-1/TRBV3-2
CASSKYREAFF TRBJ1-1 TRBV5-5
CASSLSSPRTDTQYF TRBJ2-3 TRBV5-1
CSASYPGNYGYTF TRBJ1-2 TRBV20-1
CASSPRPLEGLFF TRBJ1-4 TRBV7-2
CASSQGSQPQHF TRBJ1-5 TRBV27
CASSQSQGAGQYF TRBJ2-7 TRBV9
CASNGQSAPGNTIYF TRBJ1-3 TRBV2
CATSTWTDLHNYGYTF TRBJ1-2 TRBV15
CATRGGATNEKLFF TRBJ1-4 TRBV24-1
CASSLQEWNTEAFF TRBJ1-1 TRBV11-2
CASSYWGTGVRAGYTF TRBJ1-2 TRBV6-5
CSASQGVNYGYTF TRBJ1-2 TRBV20-1
CASSLEPGSNTEAFF TRBJ1-1 TRBV7-2
CASSDSGDNNEQFF TRBJ2-1 TRBV6-4
CASSYLPRGGIYEQYF TRBJ2-7 TRBV6-5
CASSLNQIQETQYF TRBJ2-5 TRBV7-8
CASSRAGGTGELFF TRBJ2-2 TRBV2
CATSDPGLADNEQFF TRBJ2-1 TRBV24-1
CASSVPGRAKGEKLFF TRBJ1-4 TRBV11-2
CASSLYAGVETQYF TRBJ2-5 TRBV5-5
CASSPGQPGIGELFF TRBJ2-2 TRBV27
CASSPSSGNTIYF TRBJ1-3 TRBV3-1/TRBV3-2